This T cell receptor (beta chain) appears in the sequencing data of a study of cytomegalovirus exposure and HLA in healthy donors. Study information: In a previous analysis, approximately 110 million unique TCR beta sequences were found from 150 million to 200 million T cells. Findings of the study overall: Relative to equally common others, HLA-associated TCR beta chains showed greater clonal expansion in a later analysis.

Germline CDR1 reads GTSNPN; CDR2 reads SVGIG (reference sequence). Unmatched junction bases numbered 6, after V lost 6 bases and J lost 7 bases. This CDR3 has 12 amino acids. PCR primers comprised 60 Vbeta and 13 Jbeta primers. Assay used: immunoSEQ multiplex PCR; TCRdb lists only in-frame clones, some missing. The sample carries approximately 100,000 clones, around 85% recorded once. On this clone: What it binds is not known.

The V and J genes are TRBV30 and TRBJ1-5, with 7 positions matching TRBD1. The source material was PBMCs. This receptor was obtained from a man aged 30 to 45 in good health and CMV-seronegative. The CDR3 loop reads CACGQEGQPQHF. Here the CDR3 DNA reads TGTGCCTGCGGACAGGAGGGGCAGCCCCAGCATTTT.